This entry lists 3 T cell receptor beta chains sequenced from one sample in a study of Graves' ophthalmopathy and Graves' hyperthyroidism. Amplification from RNA transcripts yielded the TCR beta CDR3 regions. An initial RT-PCR round employing HTBI primers preceded a second-round multiplex PCR. TCRdb processed the multiplex PCR reads anew with MiXCR; each CDR3 protein has one entry. The table includes 300,000 to 400,000 distinct CDR3 sequences, about 17% detected once. The sequencing input was peripheral blood. These receptors all come from an adult woman with stable Graves' hyperthyroidism.

This clonotype was seen only a few times. This may arise from a read error, as a much more abundant clone is one base away. Given the absence of the conserved phenylalanine or tryptophan at the CDR3 end, a read error is likely. This sequence joins TRBV30 and TRBJ2-7; the match to TRBD2 covers 9 bases. Germline V gene lookup returns CDR1 GTSNPN and CDR2 SVGIG (reference sequence). The CDR3 is 13 residues long. After removal of 5 bases from V and 7 bases from J, the junction contained 9 bases not matched to a gene. The CDR3 DNA sequence: TGTGCCTGGGCGAGGGGTAGCGGGAGAGAGCAGTACCTC. Amino acids: CAWARGSGREQYL.

This clonotype was seen a handful of times. A clone one base away is much larger, so this may be a read error. The chain links TRBV28 to TRBJ2-7, with D maybe TRBD2 (6 bases). Germline CDR1 reads MDHEN; CDR2 reads SYDVKM. V was clipped by 10 bases and J by 3 bases, with 13 bases between them. The CDR3 consists of 12 residues. The CDR3 loop is CATWTEGYEQYV. For the CDR3, the DNA is TGTGCCACATGGACGGAGGGCTACGAGCAGTACGTC.

This clonotype was detected only once. The chain joins TRBV12-3 or TRBV12-4 to TRBJ1-2, with 7 bases aligning to TRBD1. V shed 7 bases, J shed 3 bases, and the junction held 5 bases outside the gene matches. This CDR3 region has 13 residues. DNA for the CDR3: TGTGCCAGCACCCGACAGGGCCACTATGGCTACACCTTC. This encodes CASTRQGHYGYTF.